Included here is one TCR beta chain sequence, with context. Antigen specificity is unknown. These data are taken from a study of Ad26.COV2.S vaccination and SARS-CoV-2 variants. TCRdb keeps only in-frame clones here, not all; method: immunoSEQ multiplex PCR. The profile covers roughly 400,000 clones, with roughly 90% appearing a single time and 1.9% taken by the ten largest. Specified treatment: roughly 19 received Ad26.COV2.S at low or high dose, single or two shots; 5 received placebo; per-sample allocation not given. On day 63 after the first injection, vaccine and placebo recipients gave samples. The individual, an adult aged 18-55 years, was a donor in Boston. An Ad26 vector was used to express Wuhan-strain SARS-CoV-2 spike as the vaccine. Study observations and caveats: Non-spike TCR breadth was similar in vaccine and placebo recipients.

From germline, CDR1 is MNHEY and CDR2 SVGEGT. CDR3 size: 13 residues. V was cut by 4 bases and J by 8 bases, with 12 bases left in between. The chain employs TRBV6-2 or TRBV6-3 and TRBJ2-1; D gene unclear. The sequencing here drew on peripheral blood, taken in a trial of Ad26.COV2.S vaccine versus placebo. The origin of this receptor is a person between 18 and 59 years old who received the Ad26.COV2.S COVID-19 vaccine or a placebo. CDR3 protein: CASSSSPTHEQFF. DNA for the CDR3: TGTGCCAGCAGTTCAAGTCCTACGCATGAGCAGTTCTTC.